This T cell receptor beta chain was identified in a study of shared clonotypes between healthy human individuals. Tens of thousands of T cell genomes, or 200 to 250 ng DNA, went into the sorted-subset replicate PCRs. Clones were read by immunoSEQ multiplex PCR, and TCRdb kept only the in-frame ones, dropping some. The table records about 380,000 clones, about 96% of them present only once. Study-wide results and limits: Some naive CD4 clonotypes, 5% to 5.5%, turned up in common across a handful of donors.

The donor cohort consisted entirely of Caucasian adults residing in Nashville, Tennessee. CD8 memory pooled CD45RO+ cells and CCR7-negative CD45RA+ TemRA cells. There are 12 residues in the CDR3. The V gene lost 2 bases and the J gene lost 10 bases, with 9 bases spanning the gap. Germline V gene sequence: CDR1 MDHEN, CDR2 SYDVKM. In its sample, this clone was seen once. Its cognate antigen is unknown. The specimen was memory CD8+ T cells sorted from blood. The sample's subset: CD45RO+ cells pooled with CCR7-negative TemRA cells. This TCR derives from a young man in good health. The V call is TRBV28, the J call TRBJ2-1; D unresolved. The CDR3 DNA follows: TGTGCCAGCAGTTTACCCGGTCGGGAGCAGTTCTTC. Encoded protein: CASSLPGREQFF.